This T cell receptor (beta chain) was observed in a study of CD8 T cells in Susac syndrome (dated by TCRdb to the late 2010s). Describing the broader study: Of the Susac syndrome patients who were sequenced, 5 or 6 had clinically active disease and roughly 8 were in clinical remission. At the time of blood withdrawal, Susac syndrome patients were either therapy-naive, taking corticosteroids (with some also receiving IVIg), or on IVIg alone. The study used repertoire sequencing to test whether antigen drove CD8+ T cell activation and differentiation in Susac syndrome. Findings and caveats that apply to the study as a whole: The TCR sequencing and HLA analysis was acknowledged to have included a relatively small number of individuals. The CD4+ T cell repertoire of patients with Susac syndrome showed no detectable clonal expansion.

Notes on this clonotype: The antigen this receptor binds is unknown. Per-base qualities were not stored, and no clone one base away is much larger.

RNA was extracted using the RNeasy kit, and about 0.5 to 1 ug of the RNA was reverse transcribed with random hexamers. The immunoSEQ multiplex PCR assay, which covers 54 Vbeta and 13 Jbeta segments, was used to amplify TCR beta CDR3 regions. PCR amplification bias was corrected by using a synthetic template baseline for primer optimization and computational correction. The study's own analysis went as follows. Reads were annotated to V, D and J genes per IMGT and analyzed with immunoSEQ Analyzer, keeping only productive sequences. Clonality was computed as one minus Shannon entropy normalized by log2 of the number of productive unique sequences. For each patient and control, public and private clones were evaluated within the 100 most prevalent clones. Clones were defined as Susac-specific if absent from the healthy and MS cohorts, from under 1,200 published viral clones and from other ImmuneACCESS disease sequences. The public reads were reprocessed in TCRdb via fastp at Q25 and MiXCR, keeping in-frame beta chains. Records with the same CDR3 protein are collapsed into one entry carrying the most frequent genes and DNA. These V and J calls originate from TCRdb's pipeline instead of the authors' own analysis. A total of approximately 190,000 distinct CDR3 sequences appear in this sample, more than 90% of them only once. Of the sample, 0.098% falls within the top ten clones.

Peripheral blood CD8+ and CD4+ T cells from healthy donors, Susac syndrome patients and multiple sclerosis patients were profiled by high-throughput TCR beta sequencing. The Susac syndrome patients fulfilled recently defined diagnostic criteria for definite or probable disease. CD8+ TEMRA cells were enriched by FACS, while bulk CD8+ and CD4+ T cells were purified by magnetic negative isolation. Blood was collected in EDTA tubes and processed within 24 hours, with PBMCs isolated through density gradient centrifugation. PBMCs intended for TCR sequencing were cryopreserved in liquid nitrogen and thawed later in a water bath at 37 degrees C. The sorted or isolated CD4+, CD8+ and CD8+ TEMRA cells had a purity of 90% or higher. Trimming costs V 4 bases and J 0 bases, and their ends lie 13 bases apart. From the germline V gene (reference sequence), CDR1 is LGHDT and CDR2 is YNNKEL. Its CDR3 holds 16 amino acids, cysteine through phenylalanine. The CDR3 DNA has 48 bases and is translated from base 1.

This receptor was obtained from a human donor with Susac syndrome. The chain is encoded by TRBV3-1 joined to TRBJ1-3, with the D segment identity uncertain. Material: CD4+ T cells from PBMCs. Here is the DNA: TGTGCCAGCAGCCCTCTTGGTTACCGCTCTGGAAACACCATATATTTT. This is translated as CASSPLGYRSGNTIYF.